This T cell receptor (beta chain) was recorded in a study of T cell responses to AZD1222 COVID-19 vaccine (dated by TCRdb to about 2021). For the study in its entirety: A total of 233 trial participants underwent TCR sequencing, of whom approximately 210 received two doses of AZD1222 and 26 received two doses of the MenACWY control vaccine. Trial participants were enrolled by age into subgroups of 18-55, 56-69 and 70-plus years, and approximately 150, 30 and 60 TCR-sequenced participants, respectively, were included in these subgroups. Paper-wide results and their limitations: Nearly half of unique spike-specific TCRs reportedly recognized epitopes outside regions mutated in the B.1.351 and B.1.1.7 variants. Only five to seven AZD1222 recipients were SARS-CoV-2 seropositive at baseline, limiting conclusions about previously exposed vaccinees. Participants were mostly white British and included more females than males, and it was suggested by the authors that clonal diversity may have been underestimated. The vaccine-associated CD4 TCRs covered the entire spike protein, and the dominant responses fell in regions 160-218 and 743-854. In the small 56-69-year group, the increase in depth fell short of significance, most likely because of low power. After two AZD1222 doses, both the breadth and the depth of spike-specific TCRs were significantly higher than at day 0 and than in MenACWY recipients. Because no samples from the day 14 peak response were available, repertoires could be characterized only after the peak T cell response.

Read against the paper, the sample's time point label means: baseline before first vaccination. What the treatment or condition label conveys for this sample: meningococcal conjugate vaccine given as trial control. Vaccinee samples came from UK trials COV001 and COV002, including a single-blind randomized controlled phase 2/3 trial of AZD1222 (ChAdOx1 nCoV-19) in healthy adults. Trial participant PBMC samples were collected at day 0 and day 28 after the second dose for TCRbeta chain sequencing. In the case of this clone: The antigen it binds to is not known. Base qualities are not provided; no much larger clone lies one nucleotide away.

The CDR3 regions of human TCRbeta chains were analyzed by immunosequencing. From the authors' description of their analysis: Repertoire TCRs were checked for matches against a reference library of SARS-CoV-2-specific TCRs that had been generated using the MIRA antigen-specificity platform. Breadth meant the fraction of unique TCRs that were SARS-CoV-2-associated, whereas depth meant the fraction of total T cells that were SARS-CoV-2-associated. Using the MIRA data, each spike-specific TCR was mapped to the spike region that the TCR reacts to and placed in a CD4 or CD8 class. Log10-transformed breadth and depth values were compared by one-way ANOVA with Sidak's multiple comparisons tests. TCRdb's version of the immuneACCESS table is confined to in-frame rearrangements and falls short of the full clone set. An unresolved V gene accounts for under half of the shortfall where checked; the remainder is of unknown origin. From that table come the V and J calls and clone size; the DNA was used to work out D and trimming. The sample yields 100,000 to 150,000 clones; around nine tenths were counted once. The ten largest make up around 10% of the sample.

From the germline V gene, CDR1 is MNHEY and CDR2 is SVGAGI. Clipping removes 0 bases from V and 4 bases from J, with 5 as the unmatched junction base count. The CDR3 runs 16 residues from the cysteine to the phenylalanine. This entry keeps only the CDR3 DNA: 48 bases, framed from base 1. The clonotype originates from an adult in good health. The source material was peripheral blood, sampled on day 0 of MenACWY control vaccination. Rearrangement joined TRBV6-5 to TRBJ1-3; a stretch of 8 junction bases matches TRBD1. The DNA is TGTGCCAGCAGTTACTCGAACAGGGGGACGGGAAACACCATATATTTT. Translation gives CASSYSNRGTGNTIYF.